This T cell receptor (beta chain) was sequenced for a study of blood T cell repertoires in COVID-19. Study-level information: Samples came from the United States, Italy and Spain, spanning acute and convalescent COVID-19.

Participant-given clinical history determined each cohort assignment. The V gene's germline CDR1 is GTSNPN and CDR2 SVGIG (reference sequence). This CDR3 comprises 14 residues. Trimming took off 2 bases at V and 3 bases at J, with 14 bases between the two ends. The repertoire was sequenced with immunoSEQ multiplex PCR; TCRdb's copy has only in-frame clones and lacks some. The sample records fewer than 250,000 clones, 80% to 90% being singletons. Sequenced input: PBMCs or T cells enriched from blood (not recorded which). This receptor was obtained from a woman in her forties with acute COVID-19. The chain employs TRBV30 and TRBJ2-7, with D tentatively TRBD2 (6 bases). The CDR3 region is CAWSTGEKGYEQYF. The CDR3 nucleotides read TGTGCCTGGAGTACGGGAGAGAAAGGCTACGAGCAGTACTTC.